A selection of T cell receptor beta chains follows, all from one sample in a study of radiotherapy plus CTLA-4 blockade in lung cancer. Assay: immunoSEQ multiplex PCR; the TCRdb copy retains only in-frame clones and omits some. This repertoire shows over 100,000 clones, over 65% found once; its top ten account for 2.5% to 3.5%. The sample consisted of peripheral blood, taken from a patient treated with radiotherapy plus ipilimumab. Source of these receptors: a human donor with non-small cell lung cancer that progressed on radiotherapy plus ipilimumab. Some clones in this sample may be carry-over from other donors' samples. CDR3s include the opening cysteine and the closing phenylalanine or tryptophan. A D gene is named only where the DNA matches it firmly. Size is omitted from some rows. Given values are once, few, many or a class for expanded clones.

j_call: TRBJ1-6; cdr3_length: 14; v_call: TRBV25-1; d_call: .; clone_size: .; cdr3_aa: CASKPSSYNSPLHF; cdr3_nt: TGTGCCAGCAAGCCGAGCTCCTATAATTCACCCCTCCACTTT
j_call: TRBJ2-1; cdr3_length: 15; v_call: TRBV5-1; d_call: .; clone_size: few; cdr3_aa: CASSPGLTVLDEQFF; cdr3_nt: TGCGCCAGCAGCCCGGGGCTCACGGTTTTAGATGAGCAGTTCTTC
j_call: TRBJ2-7; cdr3_length: 15; v_call: TRBV4-3; d_call: TRBD2; clone_size: once; cdr3_aa: CASSQYGAGAYEQYF; cdr3_nt: TGCGCCAGCAGCCAATACGGGGCGGGGGCCTACGAGCAGTACTTC
j_call: TRBJ2-7; cdr3_length: 12; v_call: TRBV19; d_call: .; clone_size: .; cdr3_aa: CASKGQYYEQYF; cdr3_nt: TGTGCCAGTAAAGGACAGTACTACGAGCAGTACTTC
j_call: TRBJ1-1; cdr3_length: 13; v_call: TRBV2; d_call: .; clone_size: .; cdr3_aa: CASSAGIGTEAFF; cdr3_nt: TGTGCCAGCAGTGCGGGGATCGGCACTGAAGCTTTCTTT
j_call: TRBJ2-3; cdr3_length: 11; v_call: TRBV20-1; d_call: .; clone_size: .; cdr3_aa: CSAQLADTQYF; cdr3_nt: TGCAGTGCTCAATTGGCAGATACGCAGTATTTT
j_call: TRBJ2-7; cdr3_length: 15; v_call: TRBV7-2; d_call: TRBD2; clone_size: once; cdr3_aa: CASSLKERGVGEQYF; cdr3_nt: TGTGCCAGCAGCTTAAAGGAGCGGGGGGTCGGCGAGCAGTACTTC
j_call: TRBJ2-7; cdr3_length: 16; v_call: TRBV5-1; d_call: TRBD2; clone_size: .; cdr3_aa: CASSGGTSRAEDEQYF; cdr3_nt: TGCGCCAGCAGCGGAGGGACTAGCCGTGCTGAGGACGAGCAGTACTTC
j_call: TRBJ2-1; cdr3_length: 14; v_call: TRBV6-4; d_call: TRBD2; clone_size: .; cdr3_aa: CASSPLSGGDEQFF; cdr3_nt: TGTGCCAGCAGTCCCCTTAGCGGGGGGGATGAGCAGTTCTTC
j_call: TRBJ1-3; cdr3_length: 14; v_call: TRBV10-3; d_call: TRBD1; clone_size: .; cdr3_aa: CAISEDRGGNTIYF; cdr3_nt: TGTGCCATCAGTGAGGACAGGGGTGGAAACACCATATATTTT
j_call: TRBJ2-2; cdr3_length: 16; v_call: TRBV15; d_call: .; clone_size: few; cdr3_aa: CATTQSGESKTGELFF; cdr3_nt: TGTGCCACCACCCAGAGTGGGGAATCTAAAACCGGGGAGCTGTTTTTT
j_call: TRBJ1-2; cdr3_length: 14; v_call: TRBV18; d_call: .; clone_size: .; cdr3_aa: CASSLPPNEYGYTF; cdr3_nt: TGTGCCAGCAGTCTTCCTCCGAATGAGTATGGCTACACCTTC
j_call: TRBJ1-1; cdr3_length: 13; v_call: TRBV5-8; d_call: .; clone_size: .; cdr3_aa: CASSIDRNTEAFF; cdr3_nt: TGTGCCAGCAGCATAGACAGGAACACTGAAGCTTTCTTT
j_call: TRBJ1-2; cdr3_length: 14; v_call: TRBV4-2; d_call: .; clone_size: few; cdr3_aa: CASSQDAGVSGYTF; cdr3_nt: TGTGCCAGCAGCCAAGATGCAGGGGTAAGTGGCTACACCTTC
j_call: TRBJ2-1; cdr3_length: 13; v_call: TRBV6-6; d_call: .; clone_size: once; cdr3_aa: CASSPSGQNEQFF; cdr3_nt: TGTGCCAGCAGCCCATCCGGGCAGAATGAGCAGTTCTTC
j_call: TRBJ2-3; cdr3_length: 15; v_call: TRBV7-3; d_call: .; clone_size: .; cdr3_aa: CASSRGGGSTDTQYF; cdr3_nt: TGTGCCAGCAGCAGGGGCGGGGGCAGCACAGATACGCAGTATTTT